This T cell receptor (beta chain) originates from a study of blood T cell repertoires in COVID-19. V shed 0 bases and J shed 5 bases, with 9 bases lying between them. Germline V gives CDR1 SGDLS, CDR2 YYNGEE. This CDR3 comprises 14 residues. The protocol was immunoSEQ multiplex PCR, while the TCRdb copy is restricted to in-frame clones and leaves out a portion. The sample carries more than 85,000 clones, about 72% recorded once. The sequence was collected from a man aged 55 to 70 with active or convalescent COVID-19. Material: peripheral blood. This chain links TRBV9 with TRBJ2-1; TRBD2 might be the D (6 bases). CDR3 in amino acids: CASSVGGAHNEQFF. In DNA, the CDR3 is TGTGCCAGCAGCGTAGGCGGGGCCCACAATGAGCAGTTCTTC.